This T cell receptor beta chain was captured by sequencing in a study of shared clonotypes between healthy human individuals (dated by TCRdb to about 2020). Broadly, across the study: A couple of women and a few men aged 18 to 49 years were included in the cohort. Blood TCR repertoires of about 5 healthy adults were deeply sequenced to estimate repertoire size and the extent of clonotype sharing between individuals. Each donor's leukapheresis produced roughly between roughly 0.9 and 8.9 billion PBMCs. To increase sequencing depth and limit assay-specific biases, TCR repertoire library preparation and sequencing were carried out by different laboratories using diverse techniques. For each donor, three plates each were used for CD4 naive and CD4 memory, two plates were used for CD8 naive, and one plate was used for CD8 memory.

What the work shows at the level of the full study, not this receptor alone: Naive subsets generally had larger estimated clonotype richness than memory subsets. Pairwise subsampling led to the expectation that sequencing depth would affect the degree of clonotype sharing among donors. Sampling was restricted to blood, and TCR repertoires in tissue are likely to differ from TCR repertoires in blood. Higher generation probabilities were observed for clonotypes shared by all four sorted-subset donors than for non-shared clonotypes. Because the study included only a small number of donors, the genetic and exposure-history diversity represented was limited. Rarefaction of sorted-subset datasets indicated incomplete sequencing despite the large sequencing depth. Across a handful of donors, about 4.5% of naive CD4, approximately 3.6% of naive CD8, around 2.1% of memory CD4, and 0.4% to 0.45% of memory CD8 clonotypes were shared.

Donors were healthy HIV-negative adults with no recently reported acute infections or vaccinations. Only Caucasian adults living in Nashville, Tennessee, USA were represented among the donors. Magnetic negative selection was used to enrich CD4+ T cells, after which naive cells were positively selected on CD45RA and the negative fraction became the memory subset. After blood collection by leukapheresis, PBMCs were isolated using Ficoll-Histopaque density gradient centrifugation and then cryopreserved in the vapor phase of liquid nitrogen. Purity and quantity of every magnetically sorted T cell population were checked by analytical flow cytometry. Each sorted fraction had its genomic DNA isolated and then quantified by UV absorbance on a Nanodrop 2000c. Using the deep immunoSEQ assay, multiplex PCR amplified TCR CDR3 regions from genomic DNA. Extracted genomic DNA from each cell subset was distributed evenly across all wells of several immunoSEQ 96-well plates, and each plate was treated as a replicate. For sorted subsets, each replicate PCR was loaded with around 200 ng genomic DNA, equivalent to 25,000 to 35,000 T cell genomes. Purified libraries were quantified with a Qubit 3.0 fluorometer, sized on a Bioanalyzer 2100, and re-quantified with the KAPA Library Quantification kit. Every immunoSEQ 96-well plate was sequenced on a dedicated single-read 150-cycle Illumina NextSeq 550 flow cell. From the authors' description of their analysis: The immunoSEQ output contained only junctional sequences without quality scores, so filtering could not match that applied to full-length reads. To assign V/J genes and CDR3, sequences were annotated against IMGT germline references using PyIR, a Python wrapper for IgBLAST v1.9. Reads were filtered out if the reads had weak V/J assignments (E-value above 1e-6), no CDR3, stop codons, out-of-frame junctions, or ambiguous translated residues. V3J clonotypes were defined as sequences sharing the same inferred V gene, J gene, and CDR3 amino acid sequence. Percentage overlap between repertoires was computed as shared unique clonotypes divided by the size of the smaller repertoire. Richness of each repertoire was evaluated using RTK rarefaction, the Chao1 estimator, and Recon v2.1 estimates of unobserved clonotypes. Generation probabilities were computed with OLGA for all TCRbeta clonotypes obtained by the gDNA method from four donors. TCRdb re-hosts the immuneACCESS table, in-frame sequences only. Its copies lack some clones; in the studies checked, an unresolved V gene accounts for under half of them, and the cause for the rest is not known. D and trimming come from the DNA, and the V and J calls and clone size come from that table. This sample gives more than 1 million clones in total; around 78% of them show up just once. The ten top clones hold approximately 0.5% of the sample.

This clone has a handful of counts. Its antigen target is currently unknown. Base qualities are not provided; no much larger clone lies one nucleotide away. The specimen sequenced was memory CD4+ T cells from PBMCs. In the paper's terms, the cell subset or site label means: CD45RA-negative fraction. This receptor was identified in a man between 18 and 29 years old in good health. Some clones in this sample may be carry-over from other donors' samples.

The CDR3 protein: CASSLLGMAGELFF. Read as DNA, the sequence is TGTGCCAGCAGCTTATTGGGAATGGCCGGGGAGCTGTTTTTT. This sequence uses TRBV11-1 and TRBJ2-2, with the D gene not clear enough to name. The germline ends are 10 bases apart after V is trimmed by 2 bases and J by 6 bases. The CDR3 measures 14 amino acids from cysteine to phenylalanine. Of the read, only the CDR3 DNA is kept; its 42 bases are in frame from base 1. According to the germline V gene (reference sequence), CDR1 reads SGHAT and CDR2 reads FQDESV.